This record looks at one TCR beta chain sequence and its context. As yet, its antigen is unknown. Germline lookup yields CDR1 SGHDT and CDR2 YYEEEE. V was cut by 0 bases and J by 5 bases, with 14 bases left in between. This CDR3 spans 15 amino acids. Peripheral blood from each donor was collected in a volume of roughly 9.8 milliliters. These data come from a study of blood T cells in healthy people across ages. Then a second PCR, running roughly 7 to 11 cycles, was carried out with a sample-barcoded 5' primer and a J-beta primer mix. Via MiXCR, TCRdb re-called the 5' RACE reads, giving one row per CDR3 protein. The sample contains about 1,400,000 distinct CDR3 sequences, 35% to 45% of which appear only once. Study observations and caveats: Observed TCR beta diversity per million T cells went down as age went up. This fall followed a roughly linear course with age. What prevented conclusive comparison of naive and antigen-experienced cells was that PBMCs were unsorted.

Input material: blood. The chain links TRBV5-6 to TRBJ1-2; the D is unclear. The clonotype originates from a woman between 18 and 29 years old in good health. The CDR3 here is CASSLGSGSHYGYTF. CDR3 bases: TGTGCCAGCAGCTTGGGTTCTGGGTCACATTATGGCTACACCTTC.